The present TCR beta chain was sequenced within a study of vaccination and CD4 T cells after COVID-19. Study in general: Convalescent patients gave post-COVID blood a median about 100 days post-diagnosis, range 35 to 161. Overlapping spike peptides of SARS-CoV-2, HCoV-NL63, HCoV-OC43 and HCoV-229E were used, and cells were stimulated with them. Either a CEFX pool, an HIV-1 Nef pool, or no peptide was added to control cultures. Study-wide findings and caveats: Spike mono-reactivity was the property of 304 of 307 vaccine-specific clones in convalescent patients.

Sample treatment: roughly nine-day PBMC culture with coronavirus spike peptide pools or control peptides (ViraFEST assay). CD4+ T cells that had been cultured provided DNA sequenced with the Oncomine TCR Beta short-read assay. TCRdb reprocessed the PCR reads with MiXCR, giving one entry per CDR3 protein. The top ten hold 26% of the sample, which has some 10,000 distinct CDR3 sequences, 66% seen once. The CDR3 contains 15 residues. CDR1 and CDR2 from the germline V gene are MDHEN and SYDVKM. V was clipped by 7 bases and J by 6 bases, with 18 bases between them. About this clonotype itself: As yet, its antigen is unknown.

This chain links TRBV28 with TRBJ2-2, with D perhaps TRBD1 (6 bases). The sequencing input was CD4+ T cells from blood, cultured in vitro. The clonotype comes from a human donor who had recovered from COVID-19. CDR3 bases: TGTGCCAGCAATTCGCCGGCAGGGGCCCCCGGGGAGCTGTTTTTT. Its translation: CASNSPAGAPGELFF.